Sequencing of this T cell receptor beta chain was carried out in a study of a mutant IDH1 vaccine in newly diagnosed glioma. Overall study: Treated patients had a mean age of 40.4 years and a sex split that was about 62% male and about 40% female.

Time point indicated: week 5, during vaccination. Doses consisted of 300 ug of mutant IDH1 20-mer peptide each, paired with topical imiquimod. Donor tumors were new WHO grade 3 or 4 IDH1-mutant, ATRX-lost astrocytomas. Libraries were prepared by immunoSEQ multiplex PCR; TCRdb keeps only in-frame clonotypes and omits some of them. This table holds some 51,000 clones, roughly 73% found once. To note about this clone: Antigen: not known.

Trimming left V 4 bases short and J 4 bases short, with 13 bases between. Germline assignment: CDR1 LGHNA and CDR2 YNFKEQ. This CDR3 contains 14 residues. General study findings and limits: Pseudoprogression apparently lacked any relation to changes in top peripheral T cell clonotypes. Immune responses arising from the vaccine appeared in more than 90% of patients.

Specimen: PBMCs, collected from a glioma patient whose treatment included an IDH1 peptide vaccine. The chain uses TRBV4-2 and TRBJ1-1; weak D call: TRBD1 (6 bases). This clonotype was sampled from a man aged 45 to 65 with glioma. CDR3 DNA sequence: TGTGCCAGCAGCCCTCCGGACAGCTCCACTGAAGCTTTCTTT. This gives the protein CASSPPDSSTEAFF.